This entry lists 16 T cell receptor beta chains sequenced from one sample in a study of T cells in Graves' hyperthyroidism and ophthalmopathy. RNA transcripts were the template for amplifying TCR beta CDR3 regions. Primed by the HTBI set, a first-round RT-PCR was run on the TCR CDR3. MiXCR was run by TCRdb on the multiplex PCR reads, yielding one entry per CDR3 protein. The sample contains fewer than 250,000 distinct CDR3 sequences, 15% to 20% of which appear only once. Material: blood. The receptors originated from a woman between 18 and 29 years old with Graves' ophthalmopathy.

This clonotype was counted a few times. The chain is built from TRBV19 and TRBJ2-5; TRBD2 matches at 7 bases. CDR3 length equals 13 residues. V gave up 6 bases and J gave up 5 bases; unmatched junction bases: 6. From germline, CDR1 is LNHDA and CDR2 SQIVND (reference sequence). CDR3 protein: CASRGGIIETQYF. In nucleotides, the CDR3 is TGTGCCAGTAGGGGAGGGATAATTGAGACCCAGTACTTC.

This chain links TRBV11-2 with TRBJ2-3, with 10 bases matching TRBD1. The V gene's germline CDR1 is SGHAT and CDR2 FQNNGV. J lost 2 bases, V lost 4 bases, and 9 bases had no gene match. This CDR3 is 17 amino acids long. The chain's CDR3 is CASSSTGTGDATDTQYF. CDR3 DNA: TGTGCCAGCAGCTCAACCGGGACAGGGGACGCCACAGATACGCAGTATTTT.

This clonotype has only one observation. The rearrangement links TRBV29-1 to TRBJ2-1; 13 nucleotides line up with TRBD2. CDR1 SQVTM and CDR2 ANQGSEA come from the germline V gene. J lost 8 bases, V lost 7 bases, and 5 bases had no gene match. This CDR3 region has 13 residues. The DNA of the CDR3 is TGCAGCGCTGTGACTAGCGGGAGGTATGAGCAGTTCTTC. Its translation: CSAVTSGRYEQFF.

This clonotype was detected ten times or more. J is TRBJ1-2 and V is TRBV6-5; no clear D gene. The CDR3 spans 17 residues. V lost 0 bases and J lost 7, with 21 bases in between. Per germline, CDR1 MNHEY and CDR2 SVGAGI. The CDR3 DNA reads TGTGCCAGCAGTTACTCGTCGTATCGGGAGGGAAGAGGTGGCTACACCTTC. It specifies CASSYSSYREGRGGYTF.

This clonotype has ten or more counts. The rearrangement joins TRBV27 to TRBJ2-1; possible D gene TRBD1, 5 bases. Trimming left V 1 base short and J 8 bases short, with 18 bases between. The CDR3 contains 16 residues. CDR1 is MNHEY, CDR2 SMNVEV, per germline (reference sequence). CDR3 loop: CASSLLTGVVNHEQFF. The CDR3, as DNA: TGTGCCAGCAGTTTATTAACAGGTGTCGTTAACCATGAGCAGTTCTTC.

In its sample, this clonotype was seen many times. Here the CDR3 reads CAISGLPSTGGSYNEQFF. The CDR3 nucleotides read TGTGCCATCAGTGGCCTTCCCTCAACGGGGGGCTCCTACAATGAGCAGTTCTTC. This chain joins TRBV10-3 and TRBJ2-1; 7 bases fit TRBD2. Germline V gene sequence: CDR1 ENHRY, CDR2 SYGVKD. The length of the CDR3 is 18 residues. V dropped 4 bases and J dropped 0; count of bases not matched to a gene: 12.

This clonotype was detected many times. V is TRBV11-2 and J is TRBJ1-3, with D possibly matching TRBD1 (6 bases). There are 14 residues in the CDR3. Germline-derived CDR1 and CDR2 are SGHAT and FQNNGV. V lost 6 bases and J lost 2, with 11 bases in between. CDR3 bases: TGTGCCAGCAGGACAGGAAAAGCTGGAAACACCATATATTTT. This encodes CASRTGKAGNTIYF.

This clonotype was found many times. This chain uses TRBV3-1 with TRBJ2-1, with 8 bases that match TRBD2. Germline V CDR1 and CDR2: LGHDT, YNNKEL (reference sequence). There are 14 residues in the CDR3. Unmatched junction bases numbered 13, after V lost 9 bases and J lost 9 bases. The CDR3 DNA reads TGTGCCAGTTCGTTAACTAGCGGAGGCTCTGAGCAGTTCTTC. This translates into CASSLTSGGSEQFF.

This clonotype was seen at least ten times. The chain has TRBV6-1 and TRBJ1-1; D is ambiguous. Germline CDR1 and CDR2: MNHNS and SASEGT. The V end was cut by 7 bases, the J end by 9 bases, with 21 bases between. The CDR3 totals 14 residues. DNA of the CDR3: TGTGCCAGCAAAAACGAGGGCCCCACAGACAAAGCTTTCTTT. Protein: CASKNEGPTDKAFF.

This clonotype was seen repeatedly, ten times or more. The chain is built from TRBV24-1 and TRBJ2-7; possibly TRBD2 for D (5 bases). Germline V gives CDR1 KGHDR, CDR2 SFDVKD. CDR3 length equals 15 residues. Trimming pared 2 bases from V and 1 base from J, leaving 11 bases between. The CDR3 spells CATSDSSRPSYEQYF. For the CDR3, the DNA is TGTGCCACCAGTGATTCTAGCAGGCCATCCTACGAGCAGTACTTC.

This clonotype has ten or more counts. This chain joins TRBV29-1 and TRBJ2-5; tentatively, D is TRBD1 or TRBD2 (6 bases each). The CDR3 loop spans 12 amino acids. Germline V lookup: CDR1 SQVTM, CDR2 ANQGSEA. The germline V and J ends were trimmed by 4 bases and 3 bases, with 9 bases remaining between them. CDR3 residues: CSVGRGEETQYF. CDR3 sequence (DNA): TGCAGCGTTGGTAGGGGGGAAGAGACCCAGTACTTC.

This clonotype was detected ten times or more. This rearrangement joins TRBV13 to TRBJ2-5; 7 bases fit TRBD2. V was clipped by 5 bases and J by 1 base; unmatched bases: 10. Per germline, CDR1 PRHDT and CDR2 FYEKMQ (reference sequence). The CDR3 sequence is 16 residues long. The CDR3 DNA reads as TGTGCCAGCAGCCCCCCAGGACTAGTTCCCCAAGAGACCCAGTACTTC. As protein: CASSPPGLVPQETQYF.

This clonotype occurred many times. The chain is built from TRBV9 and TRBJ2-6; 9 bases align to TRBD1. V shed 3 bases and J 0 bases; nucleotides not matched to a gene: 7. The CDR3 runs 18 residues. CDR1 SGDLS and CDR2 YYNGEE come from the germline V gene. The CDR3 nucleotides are TGTGCCAGCAGCGCCCGACAGGGGGTGAGCTCTGGGGCCAACGTCCTGACTTTC. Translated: CASSARQGVSSGANVLTF.

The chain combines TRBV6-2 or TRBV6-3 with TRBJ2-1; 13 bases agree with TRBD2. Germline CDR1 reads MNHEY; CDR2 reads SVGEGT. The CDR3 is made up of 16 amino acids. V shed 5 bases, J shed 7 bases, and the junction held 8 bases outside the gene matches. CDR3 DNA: TGTGCCAGCAGTAGCCCCGGGACTAGCGGGAAAAATGAGCAGTTCTTC. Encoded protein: CASSSPGTSGKNEQFF.

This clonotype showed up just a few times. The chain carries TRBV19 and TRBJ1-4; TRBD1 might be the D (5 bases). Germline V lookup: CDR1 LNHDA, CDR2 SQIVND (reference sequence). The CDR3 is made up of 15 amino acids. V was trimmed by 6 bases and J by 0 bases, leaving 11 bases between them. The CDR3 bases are TGTGCCAGTAGCCGAGGGGCAGCAACTAATGAAAAACTGTTTTTT. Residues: CASSRGAATNEKLFF.

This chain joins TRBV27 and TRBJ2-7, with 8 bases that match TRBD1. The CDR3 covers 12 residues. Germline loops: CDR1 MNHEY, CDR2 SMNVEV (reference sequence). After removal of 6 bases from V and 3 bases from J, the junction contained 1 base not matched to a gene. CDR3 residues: CASRTGDYEQYF. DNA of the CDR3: TGTGCCAGCAGGACAGGGGACTACGAGCAGTACTTC.